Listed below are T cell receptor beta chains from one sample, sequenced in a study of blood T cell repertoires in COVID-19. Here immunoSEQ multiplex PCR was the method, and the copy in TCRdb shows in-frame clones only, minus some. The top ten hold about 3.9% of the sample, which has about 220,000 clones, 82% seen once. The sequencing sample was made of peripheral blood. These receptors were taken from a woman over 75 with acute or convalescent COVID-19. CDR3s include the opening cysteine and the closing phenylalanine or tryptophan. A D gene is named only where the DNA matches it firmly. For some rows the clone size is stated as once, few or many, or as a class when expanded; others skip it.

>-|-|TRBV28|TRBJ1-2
CASSTGHGYTF
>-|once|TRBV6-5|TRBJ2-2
CASQGLLNTGELFF
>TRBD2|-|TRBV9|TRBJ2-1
CASSVDGRGAYNEQFF
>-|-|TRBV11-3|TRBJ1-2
CASSFSTVLGYTF
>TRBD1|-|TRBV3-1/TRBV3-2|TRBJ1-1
CASSYSGTGAEAFF
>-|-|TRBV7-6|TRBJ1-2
CASSLVSGNGYTF
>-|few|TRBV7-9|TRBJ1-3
CASSLAGGDTIYF
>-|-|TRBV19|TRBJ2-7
CASSTRSGYYEQYF
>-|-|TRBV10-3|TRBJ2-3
CATTGDPSTDTQYF
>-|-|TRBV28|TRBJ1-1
CASSLSAGWGTEAFF
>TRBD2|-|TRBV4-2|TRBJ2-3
CASSQRLAGGTDTQYF
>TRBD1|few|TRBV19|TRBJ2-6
CASIRDSSGANVLTF
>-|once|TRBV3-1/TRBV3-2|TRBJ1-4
CASLASGTNEKLFF
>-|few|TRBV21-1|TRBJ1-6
CASSKVNRQGVGNSPLHF
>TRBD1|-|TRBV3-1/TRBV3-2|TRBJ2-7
CASRPGQGAYEQYF
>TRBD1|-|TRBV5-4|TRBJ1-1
CASSLGARQGANTEAFF
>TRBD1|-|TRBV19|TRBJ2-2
CASKEQGDGGELFF
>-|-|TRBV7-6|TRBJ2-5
CASSSHQGKETQYF